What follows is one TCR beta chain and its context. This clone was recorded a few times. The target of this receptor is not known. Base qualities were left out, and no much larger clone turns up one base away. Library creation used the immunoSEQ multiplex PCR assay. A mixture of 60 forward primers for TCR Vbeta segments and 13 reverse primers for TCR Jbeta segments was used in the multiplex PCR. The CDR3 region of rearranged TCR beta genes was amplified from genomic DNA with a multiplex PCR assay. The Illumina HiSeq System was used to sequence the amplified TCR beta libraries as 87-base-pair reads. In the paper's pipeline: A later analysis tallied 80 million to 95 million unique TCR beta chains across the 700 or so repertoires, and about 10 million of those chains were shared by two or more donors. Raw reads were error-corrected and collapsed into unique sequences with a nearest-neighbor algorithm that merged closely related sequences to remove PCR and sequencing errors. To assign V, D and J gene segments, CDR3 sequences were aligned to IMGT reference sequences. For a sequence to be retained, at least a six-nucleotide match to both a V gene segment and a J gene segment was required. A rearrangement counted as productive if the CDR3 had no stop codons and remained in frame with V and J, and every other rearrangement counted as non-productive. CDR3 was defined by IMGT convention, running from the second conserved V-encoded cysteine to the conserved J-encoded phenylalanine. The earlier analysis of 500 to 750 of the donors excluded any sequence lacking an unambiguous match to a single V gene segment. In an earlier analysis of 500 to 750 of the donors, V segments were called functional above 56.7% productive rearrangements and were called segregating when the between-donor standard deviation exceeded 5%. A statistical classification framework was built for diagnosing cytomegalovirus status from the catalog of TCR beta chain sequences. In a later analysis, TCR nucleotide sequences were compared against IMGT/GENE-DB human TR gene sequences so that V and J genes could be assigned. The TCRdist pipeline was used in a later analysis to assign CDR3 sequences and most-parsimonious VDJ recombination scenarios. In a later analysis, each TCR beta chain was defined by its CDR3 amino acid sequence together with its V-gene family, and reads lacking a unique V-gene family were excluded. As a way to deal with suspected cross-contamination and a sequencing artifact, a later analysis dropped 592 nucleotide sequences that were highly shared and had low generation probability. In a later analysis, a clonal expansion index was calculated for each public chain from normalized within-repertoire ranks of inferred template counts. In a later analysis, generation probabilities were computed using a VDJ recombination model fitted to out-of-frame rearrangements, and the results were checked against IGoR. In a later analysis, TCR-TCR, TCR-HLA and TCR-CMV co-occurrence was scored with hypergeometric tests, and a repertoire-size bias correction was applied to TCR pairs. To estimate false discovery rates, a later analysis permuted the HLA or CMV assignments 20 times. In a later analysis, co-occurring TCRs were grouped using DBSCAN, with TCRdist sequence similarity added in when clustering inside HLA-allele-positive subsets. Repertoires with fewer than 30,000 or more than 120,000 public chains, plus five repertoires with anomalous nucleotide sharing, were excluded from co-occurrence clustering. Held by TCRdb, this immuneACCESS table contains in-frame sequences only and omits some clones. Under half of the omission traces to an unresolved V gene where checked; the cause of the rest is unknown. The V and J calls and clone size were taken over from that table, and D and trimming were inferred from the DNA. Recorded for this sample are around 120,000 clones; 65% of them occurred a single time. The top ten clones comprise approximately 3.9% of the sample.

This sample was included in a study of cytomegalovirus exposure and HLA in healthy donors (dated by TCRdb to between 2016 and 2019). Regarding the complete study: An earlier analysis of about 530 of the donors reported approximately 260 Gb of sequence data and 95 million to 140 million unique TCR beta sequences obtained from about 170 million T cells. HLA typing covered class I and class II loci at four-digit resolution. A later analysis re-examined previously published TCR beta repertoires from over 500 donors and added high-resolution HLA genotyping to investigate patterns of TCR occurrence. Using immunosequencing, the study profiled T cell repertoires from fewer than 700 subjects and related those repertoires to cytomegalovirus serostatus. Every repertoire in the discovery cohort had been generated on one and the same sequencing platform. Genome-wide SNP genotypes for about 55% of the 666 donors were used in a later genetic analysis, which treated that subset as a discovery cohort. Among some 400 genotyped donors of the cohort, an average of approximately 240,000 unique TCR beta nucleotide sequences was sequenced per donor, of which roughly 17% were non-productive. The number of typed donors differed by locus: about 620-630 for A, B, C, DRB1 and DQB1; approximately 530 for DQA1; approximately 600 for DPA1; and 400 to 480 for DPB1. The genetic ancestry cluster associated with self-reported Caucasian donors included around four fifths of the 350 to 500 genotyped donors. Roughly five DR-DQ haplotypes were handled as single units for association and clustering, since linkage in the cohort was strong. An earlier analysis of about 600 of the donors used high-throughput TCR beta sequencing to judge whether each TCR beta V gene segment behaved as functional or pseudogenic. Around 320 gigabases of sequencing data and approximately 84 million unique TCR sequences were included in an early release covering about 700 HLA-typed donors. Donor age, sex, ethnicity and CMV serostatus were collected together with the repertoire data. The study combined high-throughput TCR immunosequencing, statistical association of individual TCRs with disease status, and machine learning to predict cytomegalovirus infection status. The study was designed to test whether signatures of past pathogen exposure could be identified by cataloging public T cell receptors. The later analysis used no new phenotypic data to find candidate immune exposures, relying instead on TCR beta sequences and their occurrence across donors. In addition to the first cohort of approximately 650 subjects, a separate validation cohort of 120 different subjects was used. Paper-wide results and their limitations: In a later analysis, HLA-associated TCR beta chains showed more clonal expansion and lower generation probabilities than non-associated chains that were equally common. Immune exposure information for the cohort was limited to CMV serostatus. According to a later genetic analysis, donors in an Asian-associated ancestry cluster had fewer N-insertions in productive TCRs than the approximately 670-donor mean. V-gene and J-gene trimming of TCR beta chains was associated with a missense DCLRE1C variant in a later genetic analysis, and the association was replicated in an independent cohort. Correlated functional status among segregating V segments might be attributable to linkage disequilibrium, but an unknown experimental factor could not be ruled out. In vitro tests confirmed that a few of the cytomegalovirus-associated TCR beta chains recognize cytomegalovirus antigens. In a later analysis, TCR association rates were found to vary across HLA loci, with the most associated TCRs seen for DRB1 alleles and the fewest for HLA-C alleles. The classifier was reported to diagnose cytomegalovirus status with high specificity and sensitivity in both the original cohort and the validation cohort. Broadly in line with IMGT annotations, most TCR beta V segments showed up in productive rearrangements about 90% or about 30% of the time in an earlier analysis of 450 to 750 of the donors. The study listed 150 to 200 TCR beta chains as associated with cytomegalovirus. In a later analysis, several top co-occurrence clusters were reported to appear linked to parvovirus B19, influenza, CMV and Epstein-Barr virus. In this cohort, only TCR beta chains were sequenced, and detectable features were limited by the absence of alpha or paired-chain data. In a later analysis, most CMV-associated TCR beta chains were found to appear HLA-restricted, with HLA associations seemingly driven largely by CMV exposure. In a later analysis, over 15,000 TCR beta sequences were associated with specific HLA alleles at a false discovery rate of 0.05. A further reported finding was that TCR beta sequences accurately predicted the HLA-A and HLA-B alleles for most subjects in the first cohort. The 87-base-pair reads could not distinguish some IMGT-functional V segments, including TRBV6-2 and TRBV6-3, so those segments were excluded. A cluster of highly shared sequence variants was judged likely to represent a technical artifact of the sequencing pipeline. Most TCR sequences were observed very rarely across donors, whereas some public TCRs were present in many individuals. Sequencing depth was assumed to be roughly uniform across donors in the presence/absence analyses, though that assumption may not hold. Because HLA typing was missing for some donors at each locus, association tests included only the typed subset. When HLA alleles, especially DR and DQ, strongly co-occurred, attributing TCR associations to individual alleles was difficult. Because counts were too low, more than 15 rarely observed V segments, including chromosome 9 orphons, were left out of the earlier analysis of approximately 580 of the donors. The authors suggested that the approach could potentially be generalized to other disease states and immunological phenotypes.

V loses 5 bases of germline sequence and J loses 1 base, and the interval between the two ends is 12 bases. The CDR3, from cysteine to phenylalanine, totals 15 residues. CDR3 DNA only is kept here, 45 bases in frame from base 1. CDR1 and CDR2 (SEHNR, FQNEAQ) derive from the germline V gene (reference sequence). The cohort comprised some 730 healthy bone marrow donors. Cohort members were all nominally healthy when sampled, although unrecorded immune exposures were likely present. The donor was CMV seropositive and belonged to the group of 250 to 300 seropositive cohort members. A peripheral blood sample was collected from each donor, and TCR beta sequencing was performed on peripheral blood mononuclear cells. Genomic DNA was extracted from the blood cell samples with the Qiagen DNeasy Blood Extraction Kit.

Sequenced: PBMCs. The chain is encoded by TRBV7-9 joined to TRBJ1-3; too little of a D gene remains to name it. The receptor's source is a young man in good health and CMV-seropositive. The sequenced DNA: TGTGCCAGCAGCACCATTACAGATTCTGGAAACACCATATATTTT. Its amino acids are CASSTITDSGNTIYF.